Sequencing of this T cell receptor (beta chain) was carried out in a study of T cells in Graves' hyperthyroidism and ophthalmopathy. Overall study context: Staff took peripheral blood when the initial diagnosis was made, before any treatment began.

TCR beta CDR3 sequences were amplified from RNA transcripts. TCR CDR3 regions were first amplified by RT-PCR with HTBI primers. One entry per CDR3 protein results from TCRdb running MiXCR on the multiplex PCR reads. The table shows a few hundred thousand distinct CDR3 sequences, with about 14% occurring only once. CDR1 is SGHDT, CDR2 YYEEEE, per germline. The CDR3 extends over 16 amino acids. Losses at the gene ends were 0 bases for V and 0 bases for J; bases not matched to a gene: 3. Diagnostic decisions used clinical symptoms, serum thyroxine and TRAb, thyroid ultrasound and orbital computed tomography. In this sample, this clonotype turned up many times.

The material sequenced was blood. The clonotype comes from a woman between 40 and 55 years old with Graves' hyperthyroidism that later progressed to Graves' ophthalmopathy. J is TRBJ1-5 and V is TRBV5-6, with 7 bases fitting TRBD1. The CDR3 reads CASSLATGNSNQPQHF. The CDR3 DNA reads TGTGCCAGCAGCTTGGCGACAGGGAATAGCAATCAGCCCCAGCATTTT.